This T cell receptor beta chain appears in the sequencing data of a study of patients and donors after allogeneic stem cell transplantation. This clonotype showed up just a few times. Germline assignment: CDR1 MNHEY and CDR2 SMNVEV (reference sequence). The CDR3 extends over 13 amino acids. Trimming took off 9 bases at V and 2 bases at J, with 13 bases between the two ends. TCRdb re-derived calls from the RT-PCR reads in MiXCR, one entry per CDR3 protein. This table has around 200,000 distinct CDR3 sequences, around 40% appearing once. The TCR was taken from a human donor who was either an allogeneic HSCT recipient or a stem cell or donor lymphocyte infusion donor (not recorded which). It is not recorded whose cells these are; they may come from a transplant donor. The rearrangement uses TRBV27 and TRBJ1-2; perhaps TRBD1 as D (5 bases). Sequencing used blood, either unsorted or a sorted T cell fraction (not recorded which). As DNA, the CDR3 is TGTGCCAGGCCTGCGGGGGGAAACTATGGCTACACCTTC. Translating gives CARPAGGNYGYTF.